This TCR beta chain was profiled in a study of T cell responses to AZD1222 COVID-19 vaccine. Study conclusions and caveats: Among spike-specific TCRs, nearly half reportedly target unmutated variant regions. After two AZD1222 doses, spike-specific TCR breadth and depth rose versus day 0.

Recipients boosted at about 4 weeks or about 12 weeks are pooled. With respect to this clone: Its cognate antigen is unknown.

Using immunoSEQ multiplex PCR, the repertoire was profiled, and TCRdb retains in-frame clones only, with some absent. The sample consists of some 170,000 clones, approximately 91% of them appearing once. V lost 2 bases to trimming and J lost 0 bases, with 10 bases between them. CDR3 length: 15 amino acids. The germline gives CDR1 MNHEY, CDR2 SVGAGI. The chain uses TRBV6-5 and TRBJ1-1, with D perhaps TRBD1 (6 bases). The starting material was peripheral blood, obtained 28 days after the second AZD1222 dose. This clonotype was obtained from an adult who received the AZD1222 COVID-19 vaccine. DNA of the CDR3: TGTGCCAGCAGTTACGGGGGCTGGATGAACACTGAAGCTTTCTTT. Encoded protein: CASSYGGWMNTEAFF.